Listed here is a single TCR beta chain. Its antigen remains unidentified. It has no much larger one-base neighbor in the sample; base qualities were not kept. The germline V gene sets CDR1 to SGHDN and CDR2 to FVKESK. From its cysteine to its phenylalanine, the CDR3 spans 13 amino acids. Just CDR3 DNA is preserved here, 39 bases in frame from base 1. V is shortened by 0 bases, J by 12 bases, and the region joining them spans 12 bases. This specimen belongs to a study of beta chain features in type 1 diabetes (dated by TCRdb to between 2018 and 2020). About the full investigation: Mean age, gender distribution, total cell number and subset yield were not different between patients and healthy donors. A total of around 100 million sorted cells were examined across all samples, and RNA yield correlated strongly with the number of cells per subset. Regulatory and stem cell-like memory subsets were obtained from only 8 patients and roughly 8 healthy donors, while naive and central memory subsets were obtained from all 30 or so donors. The study compared TCRB repertoires of sorted circulating CD4+ T cell subsets between recently diagnosed type 1 diabetes patients and matched healthy donors. The investigation overall reported the following: Because cDNA was sequenced instead of genomic DNA, activated cells with high expression could be over-represented, although the groups did not differ in activation or CD3 levels. In all four CD4+ subsets, TCRB CDR3 length was moderately but significantly shorter in type 1 diabetes patients. Fewer insertions and more nucleotide deletions at VDJ recombination sites were observed in patients with type 1 diabetes, implying thymic rearrangement abnormalities. Shorter templates might have been favored by PCR, but patient and control samples were amplified and corrected together, so both groups would have been affected equally by any skew. HLA sub-analyses involved small numbers of individuals, so any influence of HLA type on TCRB rearrangement remained unresolved. The naive, central memory and regulatory TCRB repertoires appeared to resemble one another more closely among patients than among healthy donors.

From each donor, a single peripheral blood sample of 90 to 150 mL on average was drawn into heparinised tubes. Naive, central memory, regulatory and stem cell-like memory CD4+ T cells were sorted on a BD FACSAria II using a panel including CD45RO, CCR7, CD25, CD127, CD95 and CD27. All sorted populations exceeded 95% purity. PBMCs were isolated right away by Lymphoprep density gradient centrifugation and were stained directly, without culture. So that batch effects would be minimized, each experiment stained and sorted samples in pairs, pairing one healthy donor with one patient. The entire amount of isolated RNA was reverse transcribed using the High Capacity cDNA Reverse Transcription Kit, so the sequenced TCRB transcripts were expressed ones. Deep immunoSEQ sequencing was applied to naive, central memory and regulatory T cell samples, giving an average of roughly 3.5 million total reads per sample. After sorted cells were lysed in RLT buffer, RNA was extracted with DNase-treated RNeasy Micro or Mini kits, with the choice depending on cell number. Each cell subset was processed separately to prevent cross-contamination, with patient and healthy donor samples processed together. The immunoSEQ multiplex PCR was used to amplify TCRB sequences from cDNA, generating 87-bp fragments that spanned the CDR3 region. Sequencing of the amplicons was performed on the Illumina HiSeq platform. In the paper's pipeline: Synthetic template baselines were used to correct PCR bias computationally, reads within Hamming distance 2 were collapsed together, and singletons that could not be merged were discarded. Reads were aligned against IMGT so that V, D and J genes, CDR3 length and insertions or deletions at six rearrangement sites could be assigned. Within each subset, clonotype counts were normalized to the number of sorted cells before true diversity and Gini coefficients were calculated with the tcR R package. The overlap coefficient, calculated on TCRB nucleotide sequences, was used to quantify repertoire sharing. As a proxy for the pre-selection repertoire, out-of-frame TCRB sequences from naive cells were analyzed. The source is immuneACCESS, and TCRdb retained only in-frame sequences with V and J called. Part of the clones is not carried over; for the studies checked, unresolved V genes explain less than half of this, and the remainder is unexplained. That table gives V, J and clone size, and the DNA gave D and trimming. The sample records more than 250,000 clones, approximately 16% of which are singletons. 0.015% to 0.017% of the sample rests with the top ten.

The chain was built from TRBV14 and TRBJ2-1; a tentative D call is TRBD1 (5 bases match). The receptor's source is a man younger than 35 with type 1 diabetes. Sequencing was performed on naive CD4+ T cells from blood. Per the publication, the cell subset or site label means: true naive CD4+ T cells. The sequenced DNA: TGTGCCAGCAGCCAAGATATTTATAGGGGGCAGTTCTTC. Its translation reads: CASSQDIYRGQFF.